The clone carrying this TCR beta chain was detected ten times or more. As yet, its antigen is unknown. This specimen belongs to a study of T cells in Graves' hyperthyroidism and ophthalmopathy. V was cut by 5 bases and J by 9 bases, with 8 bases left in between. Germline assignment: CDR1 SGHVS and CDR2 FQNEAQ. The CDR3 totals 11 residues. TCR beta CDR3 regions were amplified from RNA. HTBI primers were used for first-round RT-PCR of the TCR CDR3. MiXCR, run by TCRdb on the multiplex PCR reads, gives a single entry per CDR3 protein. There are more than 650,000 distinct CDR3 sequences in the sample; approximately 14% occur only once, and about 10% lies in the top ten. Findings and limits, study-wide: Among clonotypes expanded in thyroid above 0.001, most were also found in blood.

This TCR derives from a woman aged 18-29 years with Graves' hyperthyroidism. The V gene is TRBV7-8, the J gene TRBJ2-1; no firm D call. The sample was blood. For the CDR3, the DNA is TGTGCCAGCAGCCCCCGCAGTGAGCAGTTCTTC. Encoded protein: CASSPRSEQFF.